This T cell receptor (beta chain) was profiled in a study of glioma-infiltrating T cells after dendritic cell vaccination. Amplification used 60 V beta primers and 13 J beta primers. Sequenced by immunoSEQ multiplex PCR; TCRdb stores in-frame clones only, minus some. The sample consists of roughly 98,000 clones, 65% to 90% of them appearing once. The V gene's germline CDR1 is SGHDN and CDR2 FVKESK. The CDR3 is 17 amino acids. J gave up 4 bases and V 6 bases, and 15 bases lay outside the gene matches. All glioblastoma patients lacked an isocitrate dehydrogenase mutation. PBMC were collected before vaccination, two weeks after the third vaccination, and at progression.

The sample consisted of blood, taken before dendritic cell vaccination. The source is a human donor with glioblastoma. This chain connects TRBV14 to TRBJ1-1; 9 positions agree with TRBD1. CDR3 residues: CASRRRGQDRGVTEAFF. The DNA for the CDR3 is TGTGCCAGCAGAAGACGGGGCCAGGACAGGGGAGTCACTGAAGCTTTCTTT.